This T cell receptor beta chain was captured in a study of T cells in Graves' hyperthyroidism and ophthalmopathy. Ten or more counts support this clonotype. Amplification of TCR beta CDR3 regions used RNA as the template. HTBI primers were employed in a first-round RT-PCR of the TCR CDR3. Each CDR3 protein is one row after TCRdb ran MiXCR on the multiplex PCR reads. In the table there are over 400,000 distinct CDR3 sequences, roughly 14% of which are singletons. CDR3 length: 11 residues. The ends were cut back, 5 bases at V and 9 bases at J, with 11 bases in the middle. This clonotype was sampled from a man younger than 35 with Graves' ophthalmopathy. This sequence joins TRBV12-3 or TRBV12-4 and TRBJ2-7, with D perhaps given as TRBD1 or TRBD2 (5 bases each). The specimen was blood. CDR3 region: CASSLGAWQYF. The DNA of the CDR3 is TGTGCCAGCAGTCTCGGGGCCTGGCAGTACTTC.